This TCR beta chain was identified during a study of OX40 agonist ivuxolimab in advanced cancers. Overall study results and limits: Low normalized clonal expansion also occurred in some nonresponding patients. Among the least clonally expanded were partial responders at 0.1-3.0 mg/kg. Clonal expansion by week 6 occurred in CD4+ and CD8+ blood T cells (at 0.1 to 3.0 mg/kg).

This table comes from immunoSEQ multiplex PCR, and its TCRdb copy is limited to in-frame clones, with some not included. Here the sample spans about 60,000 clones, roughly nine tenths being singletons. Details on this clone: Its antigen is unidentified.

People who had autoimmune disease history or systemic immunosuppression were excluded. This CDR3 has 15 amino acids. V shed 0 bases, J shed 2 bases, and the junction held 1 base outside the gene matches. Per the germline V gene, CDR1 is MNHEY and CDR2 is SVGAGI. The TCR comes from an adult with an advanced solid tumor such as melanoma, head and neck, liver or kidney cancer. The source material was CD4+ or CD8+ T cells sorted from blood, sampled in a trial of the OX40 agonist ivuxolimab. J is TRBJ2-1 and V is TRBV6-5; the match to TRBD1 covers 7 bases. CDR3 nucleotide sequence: TGTGCCAGCAGTTACTCCCAGGGGGCCTACAATGAGCAGTTCTTC. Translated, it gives CASSYSQGAYNEQFF.